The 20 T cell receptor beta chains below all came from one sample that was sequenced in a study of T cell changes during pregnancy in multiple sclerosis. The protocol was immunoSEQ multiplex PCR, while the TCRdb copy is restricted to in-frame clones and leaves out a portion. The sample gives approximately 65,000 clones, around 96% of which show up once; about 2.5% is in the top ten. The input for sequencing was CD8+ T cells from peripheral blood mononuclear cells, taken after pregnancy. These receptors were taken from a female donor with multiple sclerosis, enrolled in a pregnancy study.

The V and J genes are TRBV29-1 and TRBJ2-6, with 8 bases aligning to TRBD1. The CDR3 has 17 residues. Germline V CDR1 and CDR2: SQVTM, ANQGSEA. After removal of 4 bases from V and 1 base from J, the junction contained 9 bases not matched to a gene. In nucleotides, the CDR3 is TGCAGCGTTGGAGGAAACAGGGGGATTTCTGGGGCCAACGTCCTGACTTTC. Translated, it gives CSVGGNRGISGANVLTF.

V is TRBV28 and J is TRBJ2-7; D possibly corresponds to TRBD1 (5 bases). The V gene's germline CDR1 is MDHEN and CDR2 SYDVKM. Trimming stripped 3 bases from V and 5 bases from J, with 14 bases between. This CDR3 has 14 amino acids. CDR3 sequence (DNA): TGTGCCAGCAGTTTTTCAGGGAATACGGACGAGCAGTACTTC. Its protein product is CASSFSGNTDEQYF.

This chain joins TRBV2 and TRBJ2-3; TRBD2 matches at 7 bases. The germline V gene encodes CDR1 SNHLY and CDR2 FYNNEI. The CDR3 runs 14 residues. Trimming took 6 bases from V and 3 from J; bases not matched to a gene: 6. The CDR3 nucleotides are TGTGCCAGCAGGCGGGAGTTTGGAACAGATACGCAGTATTTT. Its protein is CASRREFGTDTQYF.

The CDR3 coding sequence is TGTGCCAGCAGCTTTTCGGGAGAGTACACCGGGGAGCTGTTTTTT. This codes for CASSFSGEYTGELFF. This sequence joins TRBV7-9 and TRBJ2-2; perhaps TRBD2 as D (6 bases). Trimming took 3 bases from V and 3 from J, leaving 11 bases between them. The CDR3 runs to 15 residues. Germline V gives CDR1 SEHNR, CDR2 FQNEAQ (reference sequence). Based on the CDR3 plus reference TRBV7-9 and TRBJ2-2, the full variable domain is DTGVSQNPRHKITKRGQNVTFRCDPISEHNRLYWYRQTLGQGPEFLTYFQNEAQLEKSRLLSDRFSAERPKGSFSTLEIQRTEQGDSAMYLCASSFSGEYTGELFFGEGSRLTVL.

The CDR3 protein is CASSSFSGNEQFF. The CDR3, as DNA: TGTGCCAGTAGTTCCTTCTCCGGGAATGAGCAGTTCTTC. This chain joins TRBV19 and TRBJ2-1; D remains unclear. The germline V and J ends were trimmed by 5 bases and 7 bases, with 12 bases remaining between them. The germline CDR1 and CDR2 sequences are LNHDA and SQIVND (reference sequence). The CDR3 loop spans 13 amino acids. The full variable domain, rest sourced from reference TRBV19 and TRBJ2-1, is DGGITQSPKYLFRKEGQNVTLSCEQNLNHDAMYWYRQDPGQGLRLIYYSQIVNDFQKGDIAEGYSVSREKKESFPLTVTSAQKNPTAFYLCASSSFSGNEQFFGPGTRLTVL.

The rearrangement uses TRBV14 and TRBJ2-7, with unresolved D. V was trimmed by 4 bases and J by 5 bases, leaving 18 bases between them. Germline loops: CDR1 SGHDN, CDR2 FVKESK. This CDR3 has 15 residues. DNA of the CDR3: TGTGCCAGCAGCCTCGTCCTAGGAGTCGTCCACGAGCAGTACTTC. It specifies CASSLVLGVVHEQYF.

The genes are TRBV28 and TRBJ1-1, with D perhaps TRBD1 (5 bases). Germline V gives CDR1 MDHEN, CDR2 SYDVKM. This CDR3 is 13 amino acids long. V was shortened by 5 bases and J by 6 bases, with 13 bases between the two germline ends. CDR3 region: CASSPRVRAEAFF. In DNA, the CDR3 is TGTGCCAGCAGTCCCAGGGTAAGGGCTGAAGCTTTCTTT.

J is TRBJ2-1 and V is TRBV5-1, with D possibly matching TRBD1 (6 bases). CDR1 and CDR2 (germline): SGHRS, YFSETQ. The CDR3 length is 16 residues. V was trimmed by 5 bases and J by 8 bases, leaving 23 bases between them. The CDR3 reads CASRHKGERLIDEQFF. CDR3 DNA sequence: TGCGCCAGCAGACACAAGGGGGAGAGGCTCATAGATGAGCAGTTCTTC.

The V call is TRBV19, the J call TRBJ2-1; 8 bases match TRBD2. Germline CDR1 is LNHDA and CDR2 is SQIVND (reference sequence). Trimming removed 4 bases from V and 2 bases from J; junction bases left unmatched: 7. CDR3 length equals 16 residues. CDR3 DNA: TGTGCCAGTAGTACCCCTCAGCGGGAGCCCTACAATGAGCAGTTCTTC. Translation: CASSTPQREPYNEQFF. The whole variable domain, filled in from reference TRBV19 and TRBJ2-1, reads DGGITQSPKYLFRKEGQNVTLSCEQNLNHDAMYWYRQDPGQGLRLIYYSQIVNDFQKGDIAEGYSVSREKKESFPLTVTSAQKNPTAFYLCASSTPQREPYNEQFFGPGTRLTVL.

Here the CDR3 DNA reads TGTGCCAGCAGCGGTGACAGTAATGAAAAACTGTTTTTT. Its protein is CASSGDSNEKLFF. J is TRBJ1-4 and V is TRBV5-6; tentatively, D is TRBD1 (5 bases). This CDR3 has 13 residues. Germline V gene lookup returns CDR1 SGHDT and CDR2 YYEEEE. V lost 4 bases and J 4 bases, leaving 8 bases between the germline ends.

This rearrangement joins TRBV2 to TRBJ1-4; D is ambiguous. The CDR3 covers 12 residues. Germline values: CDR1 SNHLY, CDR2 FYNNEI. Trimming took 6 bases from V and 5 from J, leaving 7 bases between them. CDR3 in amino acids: CASRQPNEKLFF. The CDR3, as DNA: TGTGCCAGCAGACAGCCAAATGAAAAACTGTTTTTT.

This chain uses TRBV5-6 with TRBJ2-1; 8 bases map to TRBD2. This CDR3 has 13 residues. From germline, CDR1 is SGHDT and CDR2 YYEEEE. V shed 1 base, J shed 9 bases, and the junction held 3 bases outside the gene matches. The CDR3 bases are TGTGCCAGCAGCTTGAGCGGGAGCGCTGAGCAGTTCTTC. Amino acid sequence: CASSLSGSAEQFF. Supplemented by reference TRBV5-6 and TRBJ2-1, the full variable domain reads DAGVTQSPTHLIKTRGQQVTLRCSPKSGHDTVSWYQQALGQGPQFIFQYYEEEERQRGNFPDRFSGHQFPNYSSELNVNALLLGDSALYLCASSLSGSAEQFFGPGTRLTVL.

CDR3 bases: TGTGCCAGCAGCGTGCAACAACTAGGGACAGGGGGCGAGGAAGGCTACACCTTC. This gives the protein CASSVQQLGTGGEEGYTF. This chain joins TRBV9 and TRBJ1-2; 12 nucleotides line up with TRBD1. V lost 2 bases, J lost 8 bases, and 16 bases stayed unmatched. CDR1 SGDLS and CDR2 YYNGEE come from the germline V gene. CDR3 length: 18 amino acids.

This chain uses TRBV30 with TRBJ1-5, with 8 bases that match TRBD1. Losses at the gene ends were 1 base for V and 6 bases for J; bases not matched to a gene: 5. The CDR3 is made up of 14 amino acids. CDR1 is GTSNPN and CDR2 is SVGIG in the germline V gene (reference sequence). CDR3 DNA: TGTGCCTGGAGTGAGACAGGGGCGGGTCAGCCCCAGCATTTT. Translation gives CAWSETGAGQPQHF.

The CDR3 DNA sequence: TGTGCCTGGAGTGTTGGACAGGGAGCCTACGAGCAGTACTTC. Translation gives CAWSVGQGAYEQYF. The V gene is TRBV30, the J gene TRBJ2-7, with 8 positions matching TRBD1. Germline CDR1 GTSNPN, CDR2 SVGIG (reference sequence). The length of the CDR3 is 14 residues. J gave up 2 bases and V 0 bases, and 3 bases lay outside the gene matches.

The CDR3 loop reads CASTSSGDYNEQFF. The CDR3 bases are TGTGCCAGCACCTCTAGCGGGGATTACAATGAGCAGTTCTTC. This rearrangement joins TRBV19 to TRBJ2-1; TRBD2 agrees at 9 bases. The CDR3 is 14 amino acids. Germline V lookup: CDR1 LNHDA, CDR2 SQIVND (reference sequence). J was trimmed by 4 bases and V by 9 bases; bases with no gene match: 7.

CDR3 nucleotides: TGTGCCAGCAGTTACAGCGGGAGCTCCTACGAGCAGTACTTC. Its protein is CASSYSGSSYEQYF. The chain recombines TRBV27 with TRBJ2-7; TRBD2 agrees at 8 bases. The CDR3 runs to 14 residues. The germline CDR1 and CDR2 sequences are MNHEY and SMNVEV (reference sequence). V shed 4 bases, J shed 0 bases, and the junction held 2 bases outside the gene matches.

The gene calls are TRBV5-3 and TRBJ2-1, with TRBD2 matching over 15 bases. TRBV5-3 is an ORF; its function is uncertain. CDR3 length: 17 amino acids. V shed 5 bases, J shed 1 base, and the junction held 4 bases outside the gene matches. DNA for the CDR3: TGTGCCAGAAGGCACGGGACTAGCGGGGGGTCCTACAATGAGCAGTTCTTC. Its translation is CARRHGTSGGSYNEQFF.

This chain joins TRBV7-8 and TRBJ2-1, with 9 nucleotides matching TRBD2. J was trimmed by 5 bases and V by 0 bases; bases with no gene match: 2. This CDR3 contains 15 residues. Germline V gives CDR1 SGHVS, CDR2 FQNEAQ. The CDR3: CASSLARGRDNEQFF. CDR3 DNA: TGTGCCAGCAGCTTAGCTCGCGGGAGGGACAATGAGCAGTTCTTC.

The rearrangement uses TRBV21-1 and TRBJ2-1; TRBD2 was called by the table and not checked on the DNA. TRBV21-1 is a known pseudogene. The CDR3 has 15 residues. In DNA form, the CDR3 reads TGTGCCAGCAGCAAACTTAGCGGGAGGGCCCATGAGCAGTTCTTC. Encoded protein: CASSKLSGRAHEQFF.